The present T cell receptor beta chain was sequenced within a study of vaccination effects on CD4 cells after COVID-19. Comments on this clone: Its matching antigen is unknown.

The CDR3 has 13 amino acids. V lost 4 bases, J lost 4 bases, and 10 bases lay in between. Germline-derived CDR1 and CDR2 are MGHDK and SYGVNS. Sequencing used immunoSEQ multiplex PCR; TCRdb keeps in-frame clones, though not all of them. The table lists approximately 46,000 clones, approximately 74% of them singletons. Culture lasted 10 days before CD4+ T cell isolation. The rearrangement uses TRBV25-1 and TRBJ2-5; D gene ambiguous. The input for sequencing was CD4+ T cells from PBMCs cultured without peptide, taken before COVID-19 vaccination. This clonotype was sampled from a human donor who had a prior SARS-CoV-2 infection. The CDR3 DNA sequence: TGTGCCAGCAGTGGGGTTAATTTAGAGACCCAGTACTTC. This translates into CASSGVNLETQYF.